This TCR beta chain appears in the sequencing data of a study of blood T cell repertoires in COVID-19. As for the study in general: T cells, B-cell-depleted T cells, or PBMCs provided the cDNA or gDNA that served as material.

The CDR3 totals 12 residues. V was shortened by 3 bases and J by 10 bases, with 12 bases between the two germline ends. Study processing details: Estimation of nucleated cell counts relied on the amplification of reference gene primers. The assay was immunoSEQ multiplex PCR, and TCRdb's table has in-frame clones only and misses some. The DNA was the basis for D and trimming; V, J and clone size are from that table. The data hold around 100,000 clones, with 70% to 90% observed a single time. The TCR originated in a human donor in a cohort sampled during active COVID-19. The rearrangement joins TRBV12-3 or TRBV12-4 to TRBJ1-2; D gene uncertain. Sequencing was performed on peripheral blood. CDR3 sequence reads: CASSFLGSNYTF. CDR3 sequence (DNA): TGTGCCAGCAGTTTTCTCGGGTCCAACTACACCTTC.